The TCR beta chain described here comes from a study of blood T cells in healthy people across ages. Germline assignment: CDR1 SEHNR and CDR2 FQNEAQ (reference sequence). V was cut by 2 bases and J by 3 bases, with 16 bases left in between. This CDR3 contains 16 residues. The donors, all healthy, were Caucasians living in Russia, aged about 6 to 95. It was with a sample-barcoded 5' primer and a J-beta primer mix that a second PCR of about 6 to 12 cycles was run. Each CDR3 protein gets one entry after TCRdb re-called the 5' RACE reads with MiXCR. Counted here are roughly 900,000 distinct CDR3 sequences, 40% to 60% occurring once; the ten biggest clones make up roughly 12%.

V is TRBV7-9 and J is TRBJ2-5; a weak D match, TRBD2 (6 bases). The sequence derives from a man aged 25 to 40 in good health. Sequences were obtained from blood. The CDR3 region is CASSLYPREAKETQYF. The CDR3 nucleotides read TGTGCCAGCAGCTTATACCCGAGGGAGGCAAAAGAGACCCAGTACTTC. The complete variable domain, with remaining parts taken from reference TRBV7-9 and TRBJ2-5, reads DTGVSQNPRHKITKRGQNVTFRCDPISEHNRLYWYRQTLGQGPEFLTYFQNEAQLEKSRLLSDRFSAERPKGSFSTLEIQRTEQGDSAMYLCASSLYPREAKETQYFGPGTRLLVL.